This T cell receptor (beta chain) is drawn from a study of beta chain features in type 1 diabetes. The isolated RNA, all of it, was reverse transcribed, so expressed TCRB transcripts were what got sequenced. The table came from immunoSEQ multiplex PCR; TCRdb's copy has only in-frame clones and leaves some out. The table lists 400,000 or so clones, 8.5% to 10% of them singletons, with about 0.64% in the top ten. Worth noting for this clone: Its antigen is currently unknown.

Study-wide results and limits: The study found moderately but significantly shorter TCRB CDR3s in all four CD4+ subsets of Type 1 diabetes patients.

The junction had 11 bases not matched to a gene; V was cut back by 5 bases and J by 4 bases. This CDR3 has 14 amino acids. Germline CDR1 is SQVTM and CDR2 is ANQGSEA. Populations isolated by sorting all had purity greater than 95%. This receptor was taken from a man between 25 and 39 years old with type 1 diabetes. The chain recombines TRBV29-1 with TRBJ2-7; TRBD1 agrees at 7 bases. Sequenced material: central memory CD4+ T cells from blood. CDR3 sequence reads: CSVPGLGGGYEQYF. The CDR3 bases are TGCAGCGTTCCGGGTTTAGGGGGCGGTTACGAGCAGTACTTC.